This TCR beta chain was identified in a study of T cell responses to AZD1222 COVID-19 vaccine. Study as a whole: Doses given second, at about 4 or about 12 weeks, were pooled. Findings and caveats of the study: Spike-spanning, vaccine-associated CD4 TCRs were dominant at 160-218 and 743-854. Only five or six individuals given AZD1222 were seropositive at baseline. Following two doses of AZD1222, Spike-specific TCR breadth and depth rose.

Profiled with immunoSEQ multiplex PCR; TCRdb holds only in-frame clones, not every one. The table lists 90,000 to 120,000 clones, approximately 88% of them singletons, with 16% in the top ten. The ends lost 7 bases at V and 6 bases at J; junction bases unmatched: 7. This CDR3 spans 14 amino acids. Germline V gene sequence: CDR1 SNHLY, CDR2 FYNNEI. To note about this clone: The antigen is undetermined.

The receptor's source is an adult in good health. This sample comprised peripheral blood, obtained on day 0 of AZD1222 vaccination. The rearrangement joins TRBV2 to TRBJ1-4; 8 nucleotides line up with TRBD1. DNA of the CDR3: TGTGCCAGCATACTCGGGACAGGATATGAAAAACTGTTTTTT. It translates to CASILGTGYEKLFF.